These 14 T cell receptor beta chains share one sample of origin, sequenced in a study of cytomegalovirus exposure and HLA in healthy donors. Vbeta (60) and Jbeta (13) primers were used in the PCR. Assay: immunoSEQ multiplex PCR; the TCRdb copy retains only in-frame clones and omits some. The table includes 90,000 to 120,000 clones, about 81% detected once. Sequenced input: PBMCs. Receptors were obtained from a man in his thirties or forties in good health and CMV-seropositive.

The rearrangement links TRBV6-5 to TRBJ1-5; possibly TRBD1 for D (5 bases). Germline V gene lookup returns CDR1 MNHEY and CDR2 SVGAGI. This CDR3 has 14 residues. Trimming took 2 bases from V and 3 from J, leaving 8 bases between them. This chain's CDR3 is CASSYGGFNQPQHF. For the CDR3, the DNA is TGTGCCAGCAGTTACGGGGGGTTCAATCAGCCCCAGCATTTT.

The chain joins TRBV6-4 to TRBJ2-1, with D hard to call. This CDR3 region has 14 residues. Per germline, CDR1 MRHNA and CDR2 SNTAGT. V was cut by 3 bases and J by 0 bases, with 6 bases left in between. For the CDR3, the DNA is TGTGCCAGCAGTGAGCACGGCTCCTACAATGAGCAGTTCTTC. Translated, it gives CASSEHGSYNEQFF.

The chain employs TRBV11-2 and TRBJ1-3; 8 bases align to TRBD1. This CDR3 is 14 amino acids long. The germline V gene has CDR1 SGHAT and CDR2 FQNNGV. The V and J ends lost 3 bases and 4 bases, in that order; junction bases with no gene match: 2. This CDR3 reads CASSLTGDGNTIYF. As DNA, the CDR3 is TGTGCCAGCAGCTTGACAGGGGACGGAAACACCATATATTTT.

V gene TRBV6-6 combines with J gene TRBJ1-6; TRBD1 agrees at 8 bases. Germline CDR1 MNHNY, CDR2 SVGAGI (reference sequence). The CDR3 spans 13 residues. Germline trimming cut 6 bases from V and 6 bases from J; bases unmatched to any gene: 1. CDR3 sequence (DNA): TGTGCCAGCAGGGACAGGGTTAATTCACCCCTCCACTTT. This codes for CASRDRVNSPLHF.

This clone was picked up a small number of times. The chain employs TRBV6-5 and TRBJ1-6, with 8 nucleotides matching TRBD1. The V and J ends lost 1 base and 9 bases, in that order; junction bases with no gene match: 5. CDR3 length: 15 amino acids. Germline lookup yields CDR1 MNHEY and CDR2 SVGAGI. CDR3 loop: CASSYLTGVGSPLHF. CDR3 DNA sequence: TGTGCCAGCAGTTACTTGACAGGGGTGGGTTCACCCCTCCACTTT.

The CDR3 is CASSLEGSRNEKLFF. The CDR3 DNA follows: TGTGCCAGCAGCTTGGAAGGCTCGCGGAATGAAAAACTGTTTTTT. The rearrangement joins TRBV5-4 to TRBJ1-4; D not resolved. Trimming took off 0 bases at V and 5 bases at J, with 11 bases between the two ends. Looked up from germline, CDR1 is SGHNT and CDR2 is YYREEE (reference sequence). This CDR3 comprises 15 residues. The variable domain in full, with the rest retrieved from reference TRBV5-4 and TRBJ1-4, is ETGVTQSPTHLIKTRGQQVTLRCSSQSGHNTVSWYQQALGQGPQFIFQYYREEENGRGNFPPRFSGLQFPNYSSELNVNALELDDSALYLCASSLEGSRNEKLFFGSGTQLSVL.

There are a few counts of this clone. This sequence joins TRBV5-6 and TRBJ2-5; 8 nucleotides agree with TRBD2. Trimming at V came to 0 bases and at J to 5 bases, leaving 3 bases not matched to a gene. CDR1 is SGHDT and CDR2 is YYEEEE in the germline V gene. The CDR3 extends over 14 amino acids. The CDR3 coding sequence is TGTGCCAGCAGCTTGGTCTCGGGAGGGGAGACCCAGTACTTC. It translates to CASSLVSGGETQYF.

This chain links TRBV7-9 with TRBJ2-7; no definite D call. Germline CDR1 and CDR2: SEHNR and FQNEAQ (reference sequence). The CDR3 extends over 13 amino acids. Trimming removed 5 bases at V and 4 bases at J, with 12 bases between. Written as DNA, the CDR3 is TGTGCCAGCAGCCCCGGCGGTCCATACGAGCAGTACTTC. Protein: CASSPGGPYEQYF. The full variable domain, its missing parts supplied by reference TRBV7-9 and TRBJ2-7, is DTGVSQNPRHKITKRGQNVTFRCDPISEHNRLYWYRQTLGQGPEFLTYFQNEAQLEKSRLLSDRFSAERPKGSFSTLEIQRTEQGDSAMYLCASSPGGPYEQYFGPGTRLTVT.

The table lists this clone with a count of one. This chain connects TRBV19 to TRBJ2-3; 12 nucleotides match TRBD2. This CDR3 is built from 16 residues. Germline CDR1 LNHDA, CDR2 SQIVND (reference sequence). Trimming cost V 3 bases and J 5 bases; bases outside gene matches: 6. DNA of the CDR3: TGTGCCAGTAGTATTCGACTAGCGGGGGAGAGAGATACGCAGTATTTT. This encodes CASSIRLAGERDTQYF.

The chain has TRBV7-9 and TRBJ1-1, with unresolved D. V was clipped by 5 bases and J by 8 bases, with 12 bases between them. Looked up from germline, CDR1 is SEHNR and CDR2 is FQNEAQ (reference sequence). The CDR3 covers 12 residues. CDR3 residues: CASSPSAGEAFF. The DNA for the CDR3 is TGTGCCAGCAGCCCCTCGGCGGGGGAAGCTTTCTTT. The entire variable domain, with the rest obtained from reference TRBV7-9 and TRBJ1-1, is as follows: DTGVSQNPRHKITKRGQNVTFRCDPISEHNRLYWYRQTLGQGPEFLTYFQNEAQLEKSRLLSDRFSAERPKGSFSTLEIQRTEQGDSAMYLCASSPSAGEAFFGQGTRLTVV.

The chain is built from TRBV9 and TRBJ2-3, with 13 nucleotides matching TRBD2. Losses at the gene ends were 4 bases for V and 7 bases for J; bases not matched to a gene: 6. Germline-derived CDR1 and CDR2 are SGDLS and YYNGEE. The CDR3 length is 15 residues. The CDR3 bases are TGTGCCAGCAGCCCTCGGACTAGCGGGAGCTATACGCAGTATTTT. Translating gives CASSPRTSGSYTQYF.

The chain employs TRBV5-6 and TRBJ2-7, with D unclear. Germline V gene sequence: CDR1 SGHDT, CDR2 YYEEEE. V lost 1 base, J lost 3 bases, and 8 bases lay in between. The CDR3 consists of 13 residues. The DNA of the CDR3 is TGTGCCAGCAGCTTGACTCTAGGCTACGAGCAGTACTTC. Residues: CASSLTLGYEQYF.

The V call is TRBV9, the J call TRBJ2-1, with 9 bases fitting TRBD2. Trimming took 0 bases from V and 7 from J; bases not matched to a gene: 11. This CDR3 is built from 17 residues. CDR1 is SGDLS and CDR2 is YYNGEE in the germline V gene. The CDR3 sequence is CASSVAFALAGYNEQFF. The CDR3 DNA reads as TGTGCCAGCAGCGTAGCTTTCGCTCTAGCGGGGTATAATGAGCAGTTCTTC.

This chain uses TRBV4-1 with TRBJ2-3; 14 bases are a match to TRBD2. V lost 4 bases, J lost 5 bases, and 5 bases stayed unmatched. The CDR3 sequence is 16 residues long. The V gene's germline CDR1 is MGHRA and CDR2 YSYEKL. In nucleotides, the CDR3 is TGCGCCAGCAGCCTGGGACTAGCGGGGGTGGGAGATACGCAGTATTTT. It translates to CASSLGLAGVGDTQYF.